The present entry profiles one TCR beta chain with its context. Primers for the PCR totalled 60 Vbeta and 13 Jbeta. Clones were read by immunoSEQ multiplex PCR, and TCRdb kept only the in-frame ones, dropping some. Of about 96,000 clones listed, approximately 75% are singletons. This specimen belongs to a study of cytomegalovirus exposure and HLA in healthy donors. Study-wide background: Out of approximately 400 genotyped donors, roughly 83% belonged to the Caucasian-associated ancestry cluster.

The germline V and J ends were trimmed by 6 bases and 1 base, with 13 bases remaining between them. CDR3 length equals 14 residues. CDR1 is LNHNV and CDR2 is YYDKDF in the germline V gene (reference sequence). The sample was PBMCs. The chain employs TRBV15 and TRBJ2-7, with D possibly TRBD2 on 6 matching bases. The receptor comes from a woman in her 70s in good health and CMV-seropositive. This chain's CDR3 is CATSPRGRSYEQYF. The DNA for the CDR3 is TGTGCCACCAGTCCCAGAGGGAGGTCCTACGAGCAGTACTTC.